This TCR beta chain was documented in a study of cytomegalovirus exposure and HLA in healthy donors. The CDR3 length is 16 residues. Germline V gene data show CDR1 as LGHNA and CDR2 as YNFKEQ. Trimming stripped 1 base from V and 0 bases from J, with 12 bases between. Primers: 60 Vbeta forward and 13 Jbeta reverse. Only in-frame clones appear in the TCRdb table, and some are missing; sequencing was by immunoSEQ multiplex PCR. The top ten hold around 15% of the sample, which has 200,000 to 250,000 clones, about 80% seen once. This TCR came from a man aged 35-49 years in good health and CMV-seronegative. This sequence joins TRBV4-2 and TRBJ1-1, with D hard to call. Sequencing used PBMCs. CDR3 nucleotide sequence: TGTGCCAGCAGCCAAGGGGCGGGCAGCTTGAACACTGAAGCTTTCTTT. It yields the protein CASSQGAGSLNTEAFF.